This T cell receptor beta chain was found in a study of glioma-infiltrating T cells after dendritic cell vaccination. As for the study in general: At biweekly intervals, patients got three intradermal dendritic cell vaccine injections.

A few counts support this clone. Primers: 60 V beta forward and 13 J beta reverse. Profiling relied on immunoSEQ multiplex PCR, and the TCRdb table lists in-frame clones only, not all of them. The sample includes tens of thousands of clones, roughly 82% of them seen just once. The ends were cut back, 6 bases at V and 12 bases at J, with 15 bases in the middle. Looked up from germline, CDR1 is SGHDN and CDR2 is FVKESK. This CDR3 is 11 amino acids long. Patients had residual fresh-frozen tumor tissue and more than two years of survival data. The sequencing used blood, collected before dendritic cell vaccination. This TCR derives from a human donor with glioblastoma. J is TRBJ2-7 and V is TRBV14; D might be TRBD1 (5 bases). The CDR3 region is CASRSRQIMYF. Here the CDR3 DNA reads TGTGCCAGCAGGTCTAGACAGATAATGTACTTC.